This TCR beta chain originates from a study of cytomegalovirus exposure and HLA in healthy donors. Study findings and constraints: Later analysis suggested links between common viral pathogens and several top significant clusters.

The PCR employed 60 Vbeta primers together with 13 Jbeta primers. The method was immunoSEQ multiplex PCR; TCRdb's version includes in-frame clones alone and lacks a portion of them. Of about 150,000 clones in the sample, about 74% were seen once. Of note for this clone: Antigen: not known.

Germline values: CDR1 SGHRS, CDR2 YFSETQ. The ends lost 6 bases at V and 7 bases at J; junction bases unmatched: 12. CDR3 size: 14 residues. The specimen was PBMCs. This chain joins TRBV5-1 and TRBJ2-7; 8 bases line up with TRBD2. This TCR was recovered from a male donor in good health and CMV-seronegative. The CDR3 protein is CASKRGAGVYEQYF. Written as DNA, the CDR3 is TGCGCCAGCAAGAGAGGAGCGGGAGTTTATGAGCAGTACTTC.